This record looks at one T cell receptor (beta chain) sequence and its context. Its antigen remains unknown. CDR3 length: 15 residues. Both 60 Vbeta primers and 13 Jbeta primers went into the PCR. Assay used: immunoSEQ multiplex PCR; TCRdb lists only in-frame clones, some missing. Among 130,000 to 150,000 clones listed, 75% to 80% were seen once. These data belong to a study of cytomegalovirus exposure and HLA in healthy donors. Study-wide context: Among about 179 million T cells, an earlier analysis found 90 million to 130 million unique TCR beta sequences. Findings and limits, study-wide: The HLA-A and HLA-B alleles of most subjects were reportedly predicted accurately from TCR beta sequences. High sensitivity and specificity were reportedly achieved when the classifier diagnosed cytomegalovirus status.

Specimen: PBMCs. The TCR was taken from a woman aged 25 to 39 in good health and CMV-seronegative. V is TRBV12-2 and J is TRBJ1-5; TRBD1 reflects the table's D call only, with no check against the DNA. TRBV12-2 is annotated as a pseudogene. This CDR3 reads CASRLPGAPNQPQHF. The CDR3 nucleotides are TGTGCAAGTCGCTTACCAGGGGCGCCGAATCAGCCCCAGCATTTT.